The present entry profiles one T cell receptor beta chain with its context. Its antigen remains unidentified. Its ends do not fully match the called genes, so a read error is possible. Each individual donor underwent a draw of ten milliliters of peripheral blood. The sample comes from a study of blood T cells in healthy people across ages. Notes on the study in general: The recorded TCR beta diversity per million T cells decreased in a roughly linear manner with age. Investigators treated diversity estimates from one million T cells as underestimates.

Combining a sample-barcoded 5' primer with a J-beta primer mix, a second PCR ran for roughly 7 to 11 cycles. Carrying 12 random nucleotides, a template-switch adaptor labeled each individual cDNA molecule. MiXCR, applied by TCRdb to the 5' RACE reads, yields one record per CDR3 protein. Of fewer than 800,000 distinct CDR3 sequences detected, 32% appear once; the ten largest clones hold roughly 14%. Per germline, CDR1 SGHTA and CDR2 FQGTGA. This CDR3 is 18 amino acids long. The clonotype originates from a woman older than 75 in good health. This rearrangement joins TRBV7-3 to TRBJ2-6; 7 bases are a match to TRBD1. Sequenced sample: blood. The CDR3 here is CASSLTSGTASGANVRTF. Written as DNA, the CDR3 is TGTGCCAGCAGCTTAACGTCCGGGACAGCTTCTGGGGCCAACGTCCGGACTTTC.